The next 22 T cell receptor beta chains were all read from a single sample in a study of T-cell reconstitution after alpha-beta-depleted transplantation in children. TCRbeta library construction was performed incorporating unique molecular identifiers. MiXCR, run by TCRdb on the PCR reads, gives a single entry per CDR3 protein. This table has about 610,000 distinct CDR3 sequences, 8% to 11% appearing once. The sequences come from PBMCs from the stem cell graft donor, collected from the stem cell graft. These receptors came from a human donor who donated a stem cell graft to a child with acute myeloid leukemia.

This clonotype was seen a handful of times. The chain carries TRBV20-1 and TRBJ1-5; perhaps TRBD1 as D (5 bases). The CDR3 is made up of 16 amino acids. Germline V CDR1 and CDR2: DFQATT, SNEGSKA (reference sequence). The germline V and J ends were trimmed by 0 bases and 7 bases, with 19 bases remaining between them. The chain's CDR3 is CSARDLKSPGKQPQHF. The CDR3 nucleotides are TGCAGTGCTAGAGATTTAAAGTCACCAGGGAAACAGCCCCAGCATTTT.

The chain carries TRBV28 and TRBJ2-2; D not certain. Germline loops: CDR1 MDHEN, CDR2 SYDVKM. Trimming pared 5 bases from V and 6 bases from J, leaving 13 bases between. This CDR3 spans 14 amino acids. CDR3: CASSVVVSPGELFF. CDR3 bases: TGTGCCAGCAGTGTCGTGGTTTCCCCCGGGGAGCTGTTTTTT.

V usage is TRBV18 and J usage is TRBJ2-7; 7 nucleotides match TRBD2. The CDR3 is 15 amino acids. With V trimmed by 5 bases and J by 6 bases, 13 bases remained unmatched. The germline V gene has CDR1 KGHSH and CDR2 LQKENI. CDR3 in amino acids: CASSSLRPGEGEQYF. DNA for the CDR3: TGTGCCAGCTCATCCCTCCGACCGGGGGAGGGCGAGCAGTACTTC. Based on the CDR3 plus reference TRBV18 and TRBJ2-7, the full variable domain is NAGVMQNPRHLVRRRGQEARLRCSPMKGHSHVYWYRQLPEEGLKFMVYLQKENIIDESGMPKERFSAEFPKEGPSILRIQQVVRGDSAAYFCASSSLRPGEGEQYFGPGTRLTVT.

This clonotype was recorded at least ten times. This rearrangement joins TRBV10-3 to TRBJ2-2; 7 positions match TRBD1. The CDR3 is made up of 17 amino acids. V lost 3 bases and J lost 2; bases outside the gene matches: 9. Germline V lookup: CDR1 ENHRY, CDR2 SYGVKD. Written as DNA, the CDR3 is TGTGCCATCAGTGACCCCAACAGGGGTGATAACACCGGGGAGCTGTTTTTT. Amino acids: CAISDPNRGDNTGELFF.

The J gene is TRBJ2-4, the V gene TRBV6-1; D is possibly TRBD2 (6 bases). The ends were cut back, 7 bases at V and 3 bases at J, with 16 bases in the middle. Looked up from germline, CDR1 is MNHNS and CDR2 is SASEGT. CDR3 length: 15 residues. CDR3: CASTTLQAGKNIQYF. The CDR3 DNA reads TGTGCCAGCACCACGCTCCAAGCGGGCAAAAACATTCAGTACTTC.

The sample holds a few counts of this clonotype. The chain employs TRBV18 and TRBJ2-7; possibly TRBD1 or TRBD2 for D (5 bases each). Per the germline V gene, CDR1 is KGHSH and CDR2 is LQKENI. V lost 1 base to trimming and J lost 5 bases, with 18 bases between them. The CDR3 is 16 residues long. CDR3 amino acids: CASSPRGGSPRDEQYF. In DNA form, the CDR3 reads TGTGCCAGCTCACCACGTGGGGGTTCCCCCAGGGACGAGCAGTACTTC.

The chain recombines TRBV4-3 with TRBJ2-5; no firm D call. This CDR3 spans 16 amino acids. Germline CDR1 is LGHNA and CDR2 is YSLEER. The V end lost 0 bases, the J end lost 5 bases, and 16 bases lay between the germline ends. The CDR3 sequence: CASSQDGPYEGETQYF. CDR3 coding DNA: TGCGCCAGCAGCCAAGACGGACCGTATGAAGGGGAGACCCAGTACTTC.

This clonotype occurred a few times. The chain uses TRBV10-3 and TRBJ1-5, with TRBD1 identical over 11 bases. The germline CDR1 and CDR2 sequences are ENHRY and SYGVKD. This CDR3 is built from 15 residues. J was trimmed by 6 bases and V by 4 bases; bases with no gene match: 5. CDR3 sequence: CAISVGTGGSQPQHF. The CDR3 DNA sequence: TGTGCCATCAGTGTGGGGACAGGGGGGAGTCAGCCCCAGCATTTT.

In its sample, this clonotype was seen a few times. The rearrangement links TRBV6-5 to TRBJ1-2, with D perhaps matching TRBD1 (6 bases). From germline, CDR1 is MNHEY and CDR2 SVGAGI. The CDR3 runs 15 residues. Trimming removed 2 bases at V and 1 base at J, with 11 bases between. This CDR3 is CASSYGGRSNYGYTF. In nucleotides, the CDR3 is TGTGCCAGCAGTTACGGGGGCCGGAGTAACTATGGCTACACCTTC.

This clonotype was seen a few times. The rearrangement links TRBV7-9 to TRBJ2-5, with D perhaps matching TRBD1 (6 bases). The CDR3 covers 13 residues. V shed 6 bases and J shed 5 bases, with 13 bases lying between them. CDR1 is SEHNR, CDR2 FQNEAQ, per germline (reference sequence). In nucleotides, the CDR3 is TGTGCCAGCAGGCGGACAGCGACGGAGACCCAGTACTTC. Translation gives CASRRTATETQYF.

This clonotype was observed a few times. V is TRBV27 and J is TRBJ2-3; a possible D gene is TRBD2 (6 bases). The CDR3 consists of 14 residues. V lost 4 bases and J lost 4, with 12 bases in between. CDR1 and CDR2 from the germline V gene are MNHEY and SMNVEV (reference sequence). CDR3 in amino acids: CASSYTSLSDTQYF. The CDR3 nucleotides read TGTGCCAGCAGTTATACTAGCCTTTCAGATACGCAGTATTTT.

This clonotype was seen more than once but under ten times. The chain uses TRBV27 and TRBJ1-3, with 9 positions matching TRBD1. V lost 5 bases and J lost 5; bases outside the gene matches: 4. There are 14 residues in the CDR3. Germline V CDR1 and CDR2: MNHEY, SMNVEV (reference sequence). The CDR3 coding sequence is TGTGCCAGCAGTACAGGGGGCTTGAGAAACACCATATATTTT. Residues: CASSTGGLRNTIYF.

This chain connects TRBV6-2 or TRBV6-3 to TRBJ1-5, with D unclear. This CDR3 has 14 amino acids. Trimming took 2 bases from V and 1 from J, leaving 6 bases between them. CDR1 is MNHEY and CDR2 is SVGEGT in the germline V gene. As DNA, the CDR3 is TGTGCCAGCAGTTACGGGCAGAGCAATCAGCCCCAGCATTTT. Translated, it gives CASSYGQSNQPQHF.

This clonotype was seen repeatedly, ten times or more. CDR3 in amino acids: CSVVKGSGRGRSLGAFF. In DNA, the CDR3 is TGCAGCGTTGTTAAAGGGTCGGGCAGGGGGCGATCCCTTGGAGCTTTCTTT. This chain connects TRBV29-1 to TRBJ1-1, with 8 bases fitting TRBD1. Germline V gene sequence: CDR1 SQVTM, CDR2 ANQGSEA. With V trimmed by 4 bases and J by 10 bases, 23 bases remained unmatched. This CDR3 has 17 residues.

The CDR3 sequence: CASSLVPGGGPSNQPQHF. Here the CDR3 DNA reads TGTGCCAGCAGCTTAGTCCCCGGGGGGGGCCCTAGCAATCAGCCCCAGCATTTT. The rearrangement uses TRBV7-8 and TRBJ1-5; the D gene is possibly TRBD1 (6 bases). The V and J ends lost 1 base and 0 bases respectively, with 16 bases between them. Germline lookup yields CDR1 SGHVS and CDR2 FQNEAQ. This CDR3 contains 18 residues.

This clonotype has a handful of counts. The chain is built from TRBV7-9 and TRBJ2-3, with TRBD1 matching 8 bases. Losses at the gene ends were 3 bases for V and 6 bases for J; bases not matched to a gene: 8. Germline V CDR1 and CDR2: SEHNR, FQNEAQ (reference sequence). The CDR3 has 15 amino acids. CDR3 loop: CASSFGQGTPDTQYF. CDR3 bases: TGTGCCAGCAGCTTCGGACAGGGAACGCCTGATACGCAGTATTTT.

This clonotype was counted at least ten times. The chain joins TRBV29-1 to TRBJ2-7; no reliable D call. Germline lookup yields CDR1 SQVTM and CDR2 ANQGSEA. Trimming cost V 0 bases and J 3 bases, with 6 bases left between them. The CDR3 covers 12 residues. Here the CDR3 reads CSVEEDGYEQYF. The CDR3 DNA follows: TGCAGCGTTGAAGAGGACGGCTACGAGCAGTACTTC.

This clonotype was observed many times. The rearrangement uses TRBV12-3 or TRBV12-4 and TRBJ2-1; 7 nucleotides line up with TRBD2. CDR3 length: 15 amino acids. V lost 3 bases to trimming and J lost 7 bases; unmatched junction nucleotides: 9. Here the CDR3 reads CASSFAGAKGNEQFF. As DNA, the CDR3 is TGTGCCAGCAGTTTTGCGGGAGCCAAAGGGAATGAGCAGTTCTTC.

This clonotype occurred many times. The rearrangement joins TRBV12-3 or TRBV12-4 to TRBJ2-7, with 7 bases that match TRBD1. After removal of 6 bases from V and 12 bases from J, the junction contained 14 bases not matched to a gene. The CDR3 extends over 13 amino acids. The CDR3 DNA reads as TGTGCCAGCAGGGCCGGGACAGTCCCTTATCTGTACTTC. Translated: CASRAGTVPYLYF.

This clonotype showed up many times. The gene calls are TRBV27 and TRBJ1-1; the D gene is possibly TRBD1 (5 bases). Trimming stripped 2 bases from V and 12 bases from J, with 10 bases between. Germline CDR1 MNHEY, CDR2 SMNVEV (reference sequence). There are 11 residues in the CDR3. CDR3 sequence reads: CASSLRGKTFF. As DNA, the CDR3 is TGTGCCAGCAGTTTACGGGGGAAAACTTTCTTT.

This clonotype has just a few counts. The V and J genes are TRBV7-3 and TRBJ2-2; perhaps D is TRBD1 or TRBD2 (5 bases each). From germline, CDR1 is SGHTA and CDR2 FQGTGA. CDR3 length: 16 residues. The V end was cut by 5 bases, the J end by 1 base, with 14 bases between. CDR3 sequence reads: CASSITGTRNTGELFF. DNA for the CDR3: TGTGCCAGCAGCATTACCGGGACCAGGAACACCGGGGAGCTGTTTTTT.

This clonotype was counted a few times. This chain links TRBV7-2 with TRBJ2-2; 9 bases match TRBD2. The V gene's germline CDR1 is SGHTA and CDR2 FQGNSA. The V and J ends lost 2 bases and 5 bases, in that order; junction bases with no gene match: 6. This CDR3 has 16 amino acids. CDR3 nucleotide sequence: TGTGCCAGCAGCTTAATAGCGGGAGCTATGACCGGGGAGCTGTTTTTT. Its protein is CASSLIAGAMTGELFF. Supplemented by reference TRBV7-2 and TRBJ2-2, the full variable domain reads GAGVSQSPSNKVTEKGKDVELRCDPISGHTALYWYRQSLGQGLEFLIYFQGNSAPDKSGLPSDRFSAERTGGSVSTLTIQRTQQEDSAVYLCASSLIAGAMTGELFFGEGSRLTVL.